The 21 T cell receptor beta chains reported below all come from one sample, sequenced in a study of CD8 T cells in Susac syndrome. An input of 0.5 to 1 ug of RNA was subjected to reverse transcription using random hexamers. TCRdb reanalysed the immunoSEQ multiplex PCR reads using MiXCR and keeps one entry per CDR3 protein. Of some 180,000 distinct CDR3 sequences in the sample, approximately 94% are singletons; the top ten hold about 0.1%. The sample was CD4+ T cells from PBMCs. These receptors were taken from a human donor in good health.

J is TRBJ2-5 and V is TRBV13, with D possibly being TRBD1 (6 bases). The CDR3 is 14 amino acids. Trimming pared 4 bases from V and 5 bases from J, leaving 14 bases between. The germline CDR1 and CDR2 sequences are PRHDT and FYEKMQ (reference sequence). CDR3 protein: CASSSNPQGETQYF. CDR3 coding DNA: TGTGCCAGCAGCTCGAATCCGCAGGGGGAGACCCAGTACTTC.

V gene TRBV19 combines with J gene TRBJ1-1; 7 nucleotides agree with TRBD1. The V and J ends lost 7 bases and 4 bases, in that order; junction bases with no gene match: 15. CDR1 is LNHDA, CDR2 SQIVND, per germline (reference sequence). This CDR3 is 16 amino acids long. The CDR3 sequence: CASTPRDSHFATEAFF. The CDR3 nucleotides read TGTGCCAGTACCCCAAGGGACAGCCATTTTGCCACTGAAGCTTTCTTT.

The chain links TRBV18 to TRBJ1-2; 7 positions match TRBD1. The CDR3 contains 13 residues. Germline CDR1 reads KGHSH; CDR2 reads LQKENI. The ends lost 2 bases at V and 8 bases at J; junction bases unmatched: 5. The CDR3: CASSPDREKGYTF. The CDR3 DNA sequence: TGTGCCAGCTCACCAGACAGGGAGAAGGGCTACACCTTC.

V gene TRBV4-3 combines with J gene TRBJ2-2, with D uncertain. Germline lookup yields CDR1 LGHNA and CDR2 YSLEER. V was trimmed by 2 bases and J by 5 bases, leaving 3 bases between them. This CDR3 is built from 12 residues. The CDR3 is CASSQWTGELFF. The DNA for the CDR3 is TGCGCCAGCAGCCAATGGACCGGGGAGCTGTTTTTT.

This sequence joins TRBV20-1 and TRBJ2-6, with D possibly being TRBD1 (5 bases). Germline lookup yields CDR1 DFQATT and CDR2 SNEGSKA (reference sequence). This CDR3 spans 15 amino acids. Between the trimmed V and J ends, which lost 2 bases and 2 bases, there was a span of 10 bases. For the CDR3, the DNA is TGCAGTGCTAGACCTCCAGGGACTGGGGCCAACGTCCTGACTTTC. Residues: CSARPPGTGANVLTF.

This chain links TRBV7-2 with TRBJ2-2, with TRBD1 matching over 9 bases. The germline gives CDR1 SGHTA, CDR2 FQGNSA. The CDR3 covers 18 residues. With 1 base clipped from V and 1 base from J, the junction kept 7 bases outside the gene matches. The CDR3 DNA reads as TGTGCCAGCAGCTTAGACAGGGGGCGGGTAGAGAACACCGGGGAGCTGTTTTTT. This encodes CASSLDRGRVENTGELFF.

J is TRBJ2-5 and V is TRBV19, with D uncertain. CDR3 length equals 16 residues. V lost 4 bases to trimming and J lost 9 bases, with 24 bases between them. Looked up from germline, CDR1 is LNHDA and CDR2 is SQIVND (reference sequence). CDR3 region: CASSTSRTGKQSAQYF. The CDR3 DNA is TGTGCCAGTAGTACTAGTCGGACCGGAAAACAGTCAGCCCAGTACTTC.

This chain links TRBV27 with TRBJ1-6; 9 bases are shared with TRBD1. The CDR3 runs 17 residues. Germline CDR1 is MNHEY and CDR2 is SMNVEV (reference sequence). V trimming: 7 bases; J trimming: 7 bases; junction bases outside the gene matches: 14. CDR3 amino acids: CASTSPGQGPGNSPLHF. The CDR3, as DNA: TGTGCCAGCACCAGTCCGGGACAGGGACCGGGGAATTCACCCCTCCACTTT.

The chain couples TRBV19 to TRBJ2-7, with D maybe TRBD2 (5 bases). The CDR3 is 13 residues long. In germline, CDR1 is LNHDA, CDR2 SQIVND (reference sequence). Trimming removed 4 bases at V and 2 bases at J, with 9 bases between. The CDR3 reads CASSTSGTYEQYF. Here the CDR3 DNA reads TGTGCCAGTAGTACTTCGGGAACCTACGAGCAGTACTTC.

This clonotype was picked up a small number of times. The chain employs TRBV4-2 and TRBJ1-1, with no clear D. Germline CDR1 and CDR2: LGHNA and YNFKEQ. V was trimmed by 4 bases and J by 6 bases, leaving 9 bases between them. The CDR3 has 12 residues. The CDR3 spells CASSLQRSEAFF. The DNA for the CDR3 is TGTGCCAGCAGCCTCCAGCGGTCTGAAGCTTTCTTT.

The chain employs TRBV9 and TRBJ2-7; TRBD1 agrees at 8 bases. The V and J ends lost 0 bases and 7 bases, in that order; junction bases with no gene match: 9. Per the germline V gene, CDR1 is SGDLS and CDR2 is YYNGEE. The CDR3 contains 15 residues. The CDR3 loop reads CASSVGFRDRQEQYF. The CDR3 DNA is TGTGCCAGCAGCGTAGGGTTCCGGGACAGGCAAGAGCAGTACTTC.

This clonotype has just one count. The CDR3 DNA follows: TGCAGTGTCCCGCGGAGACTTCGGCAGTATGGCTACACCTTC. As protein: CSVPRRLRQYGYTF. The chain has TRBV20-1 and TRBJ1-2, with unresolved D. There are 14 residues in the CDR3. V lost 7 bases to trimming and J lost 5 bases, with 20 bases between them. Per the germline V gene, CDR1 is DFQATT and CDR2 is SNEGSKA (reference sequence).

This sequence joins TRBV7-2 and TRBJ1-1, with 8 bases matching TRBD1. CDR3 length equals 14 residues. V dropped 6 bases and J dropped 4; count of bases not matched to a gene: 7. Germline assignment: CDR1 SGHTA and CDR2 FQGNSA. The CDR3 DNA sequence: TGTGCCAGCAGTCTACAGGGGGTAAGCACTGAAGCTTTCTTT. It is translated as CASSLQGVSTEAFF. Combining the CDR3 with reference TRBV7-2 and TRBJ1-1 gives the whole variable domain GAGVSQSPSNKVTEKGKDVELRCDPISGHTALYWYRQSLGQGLEFLIYFQGNSAPDKSGLPSDRFSAERTGGSVSTLTIQRTQQEDSAVYLCASSLQGVSTEAFFGQGTRLTVV.

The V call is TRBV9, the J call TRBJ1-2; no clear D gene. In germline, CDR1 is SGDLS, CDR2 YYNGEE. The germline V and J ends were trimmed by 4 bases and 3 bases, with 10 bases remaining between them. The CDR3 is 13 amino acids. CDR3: CASSSGRDYGYTF. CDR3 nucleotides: TGTGCCAGCAGCTCCGGTAGGGACTATGGCTACACCTTC. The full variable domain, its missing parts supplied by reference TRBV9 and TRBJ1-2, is DSGVTQTPKHLITATGQRVTLRCSPRSGDLSVYWYQQSLDQGLQFLIQYYNGEERAKGNILERFSAQQFPDLHSELNLSSLELGDSALYFCASSSGRDYGYTFGSGTRLTVV.

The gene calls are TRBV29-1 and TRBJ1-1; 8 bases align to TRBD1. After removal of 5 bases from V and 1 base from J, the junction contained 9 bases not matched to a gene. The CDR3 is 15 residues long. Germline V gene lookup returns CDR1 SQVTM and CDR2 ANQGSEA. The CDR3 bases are TGCAGCGTTCCTGGACAGGGAGGGAGGAACACTGAAGCTTTCTTT. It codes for CSVPGQGGRNTEAFF.

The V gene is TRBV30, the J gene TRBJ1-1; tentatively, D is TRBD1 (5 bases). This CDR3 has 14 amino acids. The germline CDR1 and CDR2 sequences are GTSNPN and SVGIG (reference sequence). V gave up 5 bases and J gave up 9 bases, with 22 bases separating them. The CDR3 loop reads CAWDSGAPGTQAFF. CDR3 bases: TGTGCCTGGGACTCCGGGGCCCCCGGTACCCAAGCTTTCTTT.

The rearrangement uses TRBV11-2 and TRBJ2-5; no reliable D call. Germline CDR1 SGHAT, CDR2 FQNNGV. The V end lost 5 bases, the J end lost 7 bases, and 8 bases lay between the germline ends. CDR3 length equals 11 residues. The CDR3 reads CASSPSVTQYF. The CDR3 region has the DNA TGTGCCAGCAGCCCTTCGGTGACCCAGTACTTC.

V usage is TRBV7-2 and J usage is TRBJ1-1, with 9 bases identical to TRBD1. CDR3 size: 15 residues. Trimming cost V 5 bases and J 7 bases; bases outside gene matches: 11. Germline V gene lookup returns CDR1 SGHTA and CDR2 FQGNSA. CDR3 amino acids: CASSRPGTGPHEAFF. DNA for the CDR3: TGTGCCAGCAGCCGTCCTGGGACAGGGCCACATGAAGCTTTCTTT.

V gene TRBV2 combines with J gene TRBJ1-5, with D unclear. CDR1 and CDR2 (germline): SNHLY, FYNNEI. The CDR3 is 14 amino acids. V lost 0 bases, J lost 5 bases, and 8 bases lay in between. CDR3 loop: CASSEARVDQPQHF. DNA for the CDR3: TGTGCCAGCAGTGAAGCGCGGGTCGATCAGCCCCAGCATTTT.

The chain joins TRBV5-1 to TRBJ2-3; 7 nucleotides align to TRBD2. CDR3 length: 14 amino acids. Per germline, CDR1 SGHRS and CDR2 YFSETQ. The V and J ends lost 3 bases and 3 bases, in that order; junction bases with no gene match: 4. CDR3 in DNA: TGCGCCAGCAGCTCCGGGACTAAAACAGATACGCAGTATTTT. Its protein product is CASSSGTKTDTQYF.

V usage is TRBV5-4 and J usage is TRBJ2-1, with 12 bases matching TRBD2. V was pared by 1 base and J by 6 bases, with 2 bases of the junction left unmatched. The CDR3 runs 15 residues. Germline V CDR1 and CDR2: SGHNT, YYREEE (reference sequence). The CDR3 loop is CASSLSSGGANEQFF. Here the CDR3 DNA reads TGTGCCAGCAGCTTGTCTAGCGGGGGGGCCAATGAGCAGTTCTTC.